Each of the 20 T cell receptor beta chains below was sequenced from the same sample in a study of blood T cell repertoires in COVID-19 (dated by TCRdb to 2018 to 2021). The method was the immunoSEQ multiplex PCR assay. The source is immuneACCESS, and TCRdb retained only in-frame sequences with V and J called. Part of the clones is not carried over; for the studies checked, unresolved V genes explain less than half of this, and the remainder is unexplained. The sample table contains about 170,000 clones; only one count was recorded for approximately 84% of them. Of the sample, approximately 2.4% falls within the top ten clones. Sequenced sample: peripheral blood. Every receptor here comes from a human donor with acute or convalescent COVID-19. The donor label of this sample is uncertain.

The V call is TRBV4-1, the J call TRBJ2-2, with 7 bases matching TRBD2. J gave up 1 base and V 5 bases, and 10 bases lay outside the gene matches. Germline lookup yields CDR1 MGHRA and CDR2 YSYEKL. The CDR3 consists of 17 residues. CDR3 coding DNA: TGCGCCAGCAGCGAAGTTTGGCGGGAGATGAACACCGGGGAGCTGTTTTTT. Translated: CASSEVWREMNTGELFF.

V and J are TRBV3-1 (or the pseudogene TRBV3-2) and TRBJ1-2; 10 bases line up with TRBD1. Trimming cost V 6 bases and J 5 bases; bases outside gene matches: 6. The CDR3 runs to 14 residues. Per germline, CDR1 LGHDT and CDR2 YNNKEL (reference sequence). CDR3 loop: CASRAGQGVYGYTF. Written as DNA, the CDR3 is TGTGCCAGCAGAGCCGGACAGGGGGTATATGGCTACACCTTC.

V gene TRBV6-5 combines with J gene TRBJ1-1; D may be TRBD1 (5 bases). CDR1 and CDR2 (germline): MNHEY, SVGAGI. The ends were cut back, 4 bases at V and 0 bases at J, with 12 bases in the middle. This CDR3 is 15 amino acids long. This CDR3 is CASSSPGGVNTEAFF. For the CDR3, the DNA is TGTGCCAGCAGTTCCCCGGGGGGAGTGAACACTGAAGCTTTCTTT.

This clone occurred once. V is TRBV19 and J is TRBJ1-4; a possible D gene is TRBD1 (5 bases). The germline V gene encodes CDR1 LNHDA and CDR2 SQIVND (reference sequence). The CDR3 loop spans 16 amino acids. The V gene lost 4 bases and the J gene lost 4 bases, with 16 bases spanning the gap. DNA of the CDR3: TGTGCCAGTAGTACGGACGGGAGGGGAAGTAATGAAAAACTGTTTTTT. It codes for CASSTDGRGSNEKLFF. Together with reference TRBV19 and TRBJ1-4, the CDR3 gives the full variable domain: DGGITQSPKYLFRKEGQNVTLSCEQNLNHDAMYWYRQDPGQGLRLIYYSQIVNDFQKGDIAEGYSVSREKKESFPLTVTSAQKNPTAFYLCASSTDGRGSNEKLFFGSGTQLSVL.

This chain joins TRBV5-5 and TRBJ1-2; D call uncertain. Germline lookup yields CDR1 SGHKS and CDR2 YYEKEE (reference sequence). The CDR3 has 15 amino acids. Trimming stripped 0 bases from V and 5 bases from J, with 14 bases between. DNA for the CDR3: TGTGCCAGCAGCTTGGGTCTGGGAGAGAAGTATGGCTACACCTTC. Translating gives CASSLGLGEKYGYTF.

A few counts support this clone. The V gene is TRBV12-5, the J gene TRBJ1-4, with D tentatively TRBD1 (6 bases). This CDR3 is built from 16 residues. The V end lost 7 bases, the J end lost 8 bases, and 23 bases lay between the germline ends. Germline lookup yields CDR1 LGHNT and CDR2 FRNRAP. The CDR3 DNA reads TGTGCTAGTGCCCCTCGGGGGCGCGGGGGGGAGGAAAAACTGTTTTTT. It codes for CASAPRGRGGEEKLFF.

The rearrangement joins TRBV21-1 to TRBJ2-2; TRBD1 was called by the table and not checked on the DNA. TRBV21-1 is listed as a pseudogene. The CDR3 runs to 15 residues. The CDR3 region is CASSKTGGATGELFF. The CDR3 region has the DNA TGTGCCAGCAGCAAAACAGGGGGCGCGACCGGGGAGCTGTTTTTT.

CDR3 sequence (DNA): TGCGCCACTACGACAGGGTCCACTGAAGCTTTCTTT. Its protein product is CATTTGSTEAFF. V is TRBV4-1 and J is TRBJ1-1, with 7 bases that match TRBD1. V trimming: 10 bases; J trimming: 4 bases; junction bases outside the gene matches: 6. This CDR3 contains 12 residues. The germline V gene encodes CDR1 MGHRA and CDR2 YSYEKL.

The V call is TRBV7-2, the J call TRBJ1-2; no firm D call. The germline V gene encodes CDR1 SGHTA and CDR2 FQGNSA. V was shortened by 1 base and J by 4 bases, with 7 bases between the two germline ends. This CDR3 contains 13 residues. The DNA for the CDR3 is TGTGCCAGCAGCTTAGATGGAGCCTATGGCTACACCTTC. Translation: CASSLDGAYGYTF. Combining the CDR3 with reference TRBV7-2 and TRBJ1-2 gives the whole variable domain GAGVSQSPSNKVTEKGKDVELRCDPISGHTALYWYRQSLGQGLEFLIYFQGNSAPDKSGLPSDRFSAERTGGSVSTLTIQRTQQEDSAVYLCASSLDGAYGYTFGSGTRLTVV.

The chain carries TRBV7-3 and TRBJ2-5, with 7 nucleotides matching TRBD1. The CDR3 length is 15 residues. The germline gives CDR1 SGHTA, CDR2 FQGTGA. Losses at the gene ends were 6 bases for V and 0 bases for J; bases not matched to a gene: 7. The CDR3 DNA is TGTGCCAGCAGTCAGGGGGTTGGGTACCAAGAGACCCAGTACTTC. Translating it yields CASSQGVGYQETQYF.

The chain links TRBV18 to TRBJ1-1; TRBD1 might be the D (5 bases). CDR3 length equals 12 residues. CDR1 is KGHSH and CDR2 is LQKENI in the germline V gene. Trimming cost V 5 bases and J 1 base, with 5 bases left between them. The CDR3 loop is CASSTGNTEAFF. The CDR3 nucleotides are TGTGCCAGCTCAACAGGGAACACTGAAGCTTTCTTT.

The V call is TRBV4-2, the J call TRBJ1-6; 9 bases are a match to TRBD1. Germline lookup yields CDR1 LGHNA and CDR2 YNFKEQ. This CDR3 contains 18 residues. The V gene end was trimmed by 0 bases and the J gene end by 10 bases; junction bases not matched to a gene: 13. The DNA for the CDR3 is TGTGCCAGCAGCCAAGATCCTCAAGGGACAGGGCTAGCATCACCCCTCCACTTT. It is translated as CASSQDPQGTGLASPLHF.

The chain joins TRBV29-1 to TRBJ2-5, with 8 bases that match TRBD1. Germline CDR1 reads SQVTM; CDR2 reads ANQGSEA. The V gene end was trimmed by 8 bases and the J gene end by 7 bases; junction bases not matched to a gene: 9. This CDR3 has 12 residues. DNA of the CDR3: TGCAGCAGGACAGGGCCCCTCGCGACCCAGTACTTC. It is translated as CSRTGPLATQYF.

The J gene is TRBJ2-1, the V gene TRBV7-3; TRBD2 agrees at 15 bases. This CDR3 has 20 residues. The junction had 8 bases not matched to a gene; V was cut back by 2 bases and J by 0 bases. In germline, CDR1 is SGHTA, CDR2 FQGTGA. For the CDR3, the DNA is TGTGCCAGCAGCTTACGGGGACTAGCGGGGGGACTGTCCTCCTACAATGAGCAGTTCTTC. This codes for CASSLRGLAGGLSSYNEQFF.

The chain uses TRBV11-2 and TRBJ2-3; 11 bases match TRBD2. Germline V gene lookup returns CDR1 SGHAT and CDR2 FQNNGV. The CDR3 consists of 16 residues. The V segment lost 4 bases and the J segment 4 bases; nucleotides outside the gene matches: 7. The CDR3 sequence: CASSSPTSGSPDTQYF. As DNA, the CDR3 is TGTGCCAGCAGCTCACCCACTAGCGGGAGCCCAGATACGCAGTATTTT.

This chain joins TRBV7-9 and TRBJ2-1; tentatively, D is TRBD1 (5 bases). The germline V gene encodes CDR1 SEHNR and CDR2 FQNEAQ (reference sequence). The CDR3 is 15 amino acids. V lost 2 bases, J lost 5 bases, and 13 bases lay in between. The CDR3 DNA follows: TGTGCCAGCAGCTTACAGGGTGGCCGCCACAATGAGCAGTTCTTC. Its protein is CASSLQGGRHNEQFF.

CDR3 DNA: TGTGCCAGTAGTACCCAACCCGGGAGGAATTCACCCCTCCACTTT. This translates into CASSTQPGRNSPLHF. The chain carries TRBV19 and TRBJ1-6; D remains unclear. This CDR3 region has 15 residues. Between the trimmed V and J ends, which lost 4 bases and 7 bases, there was a span of 14 bases. Germline CDR1 LNHDA, CDR2 SQIVND (reference sequence).

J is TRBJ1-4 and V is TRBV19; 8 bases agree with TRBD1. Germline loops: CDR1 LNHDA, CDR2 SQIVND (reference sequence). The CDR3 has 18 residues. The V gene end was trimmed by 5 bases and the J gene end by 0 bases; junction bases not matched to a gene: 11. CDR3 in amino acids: CASSLRQGQFATNEKLFF. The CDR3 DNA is TGTGCCAGTAGTCTTCGACAGGGGCAATTCGCAACTAATGAAAAACTGTTTTTT.

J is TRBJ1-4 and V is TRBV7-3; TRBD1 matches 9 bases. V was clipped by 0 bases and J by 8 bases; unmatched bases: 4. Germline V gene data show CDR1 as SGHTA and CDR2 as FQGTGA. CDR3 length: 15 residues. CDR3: CASSLTGTGREKLFF. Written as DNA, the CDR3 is TGTGCCAGCAGCTTAACTGGGACAGGGCGGGAAAAACTGTTTTTT. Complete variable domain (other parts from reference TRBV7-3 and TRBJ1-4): GAGVSQTPSNKVTEKGKYVELRCDPISGHTALYWYRQSLGQGPEFLIYFQGTGAADDSGLPNDRFFAVRPEGSVSTLKIQRTERGDSAVYLCASSLTGTGREKLFFGSGTQLSVL.

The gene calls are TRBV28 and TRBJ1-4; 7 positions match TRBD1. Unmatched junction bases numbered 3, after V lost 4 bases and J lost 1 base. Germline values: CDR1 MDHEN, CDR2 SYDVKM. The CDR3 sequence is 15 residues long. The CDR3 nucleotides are TGTGCCAGCAGTTCCACAGGGGTAACTAATGAAAAACTGTTTTTT. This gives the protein CASSSTGVTNEKLFF.